This T cell receptor beta chain was obtained from a study of blood T cell repertoires in COVID-19. Study in general: Sample material is recorded as cDNA or gDNA derived from T cells, B-cell-depleted T cells, or PBMCs.

Under the authors' procedure: Counts of nucleated cells, estimated from reference gene primer amplification, were obtained. Repertoires were generated with immunoSEQ multiplex PCR, while TCRdb's copy carries only in-frame clones and drops some. V, J and clone size are those of that table, while D and trimming were read from the DNA. Among 15,000 to 20,000 clones listed, approximately 89% were seen once. The CDR3 is made up of 16 amino acids. The V gene's germline CDR1 is MNHNS and CDR2 SASEGT. V lost 3 bases, J lost 2 bases, and 4 bases stayed unmatched. Assignments of participants to cohorts depended upon their own reported clinical history. Either two negative PCRs, clearance, or symptom resolution qualified Cohort 3 donors as recovered.

This chain connects TRBV6-1 to TRBJ2-1; 10 nucleotides align to TRBD2. Sequencing used PBMCs or T cells enriched from blood (not recorded which). The receptor comes from a woman aged 25 to 39 who had recovered from COVID-19. In DNA, the CDR3 is TGTGCCAGCAGTGATTTTAGCGGGGGGCCCTACAATGAGCAGTTCTTC. Translated: CASSDFSGGPYNEQFF.